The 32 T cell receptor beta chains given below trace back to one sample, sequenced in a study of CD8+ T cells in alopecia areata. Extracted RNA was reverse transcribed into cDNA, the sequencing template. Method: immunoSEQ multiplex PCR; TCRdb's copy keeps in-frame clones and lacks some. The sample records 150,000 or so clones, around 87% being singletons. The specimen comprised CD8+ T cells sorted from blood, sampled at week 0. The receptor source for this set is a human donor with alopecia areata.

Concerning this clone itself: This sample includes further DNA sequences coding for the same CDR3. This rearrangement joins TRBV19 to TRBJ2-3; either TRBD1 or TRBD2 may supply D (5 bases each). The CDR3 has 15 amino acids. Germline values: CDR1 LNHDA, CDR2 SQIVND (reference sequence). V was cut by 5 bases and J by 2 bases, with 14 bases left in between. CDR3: CASSPLGTPTDTQYF. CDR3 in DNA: TGTGCCAGTAGTCCCCTAGGGACCCCCACAGATACGCAGTATTTT.

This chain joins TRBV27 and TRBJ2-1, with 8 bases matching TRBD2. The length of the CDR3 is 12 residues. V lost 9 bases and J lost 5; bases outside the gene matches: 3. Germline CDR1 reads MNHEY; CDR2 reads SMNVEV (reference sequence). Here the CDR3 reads CASDGGDNEQFF. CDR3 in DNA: TGTGCCAGTGACGGGGGGGACAATGAGCAGTTCTTC.

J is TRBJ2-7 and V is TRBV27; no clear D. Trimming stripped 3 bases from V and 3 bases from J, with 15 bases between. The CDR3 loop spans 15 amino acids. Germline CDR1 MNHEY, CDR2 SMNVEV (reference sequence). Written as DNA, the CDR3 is TGTGCCAGCAGTTTCATATCCGGGTTCAGCTACGAGCAGTACTTC. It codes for CASSFISGFSYEQYF.

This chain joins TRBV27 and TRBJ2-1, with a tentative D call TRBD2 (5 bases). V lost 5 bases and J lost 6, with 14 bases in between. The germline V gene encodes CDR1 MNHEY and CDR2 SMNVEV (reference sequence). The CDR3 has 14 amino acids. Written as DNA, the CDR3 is TGTGCCAGCAGTCCTAATGTGAGGGCCAATGAGCAGTTCTTC. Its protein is CASSPNVRANEQFF.

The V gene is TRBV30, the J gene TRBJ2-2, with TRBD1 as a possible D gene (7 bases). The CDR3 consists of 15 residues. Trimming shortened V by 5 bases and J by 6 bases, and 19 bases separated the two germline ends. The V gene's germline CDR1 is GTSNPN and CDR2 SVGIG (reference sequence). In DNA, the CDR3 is TGTGCCTGGGCCAGGACAGGCAGGGGGGCCGGGGAGCTGTTTTTT. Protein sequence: CAWARTGRGAGELFF.

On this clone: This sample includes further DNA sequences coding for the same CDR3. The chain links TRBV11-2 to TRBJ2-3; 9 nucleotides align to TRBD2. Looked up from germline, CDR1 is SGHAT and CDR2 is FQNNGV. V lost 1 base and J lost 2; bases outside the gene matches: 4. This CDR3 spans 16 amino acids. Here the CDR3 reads CASSLGGGGATDTQYF. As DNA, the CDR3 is TGTGCCAGCAGCTTAGGAGGCGGGGGGGCCACAGATACGCAGTATTTT. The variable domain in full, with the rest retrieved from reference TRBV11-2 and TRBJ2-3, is EAGVAQSPRYKIIEKRQSVAFWCNPISGHATLYWYQQILGQGPKLLIQFQNNGVVDDSQLPKDRFSAERLKGVDSTLKIQPAKLEDSAVYLCASSLGGGGATDTQYFGPGTRLTVL.

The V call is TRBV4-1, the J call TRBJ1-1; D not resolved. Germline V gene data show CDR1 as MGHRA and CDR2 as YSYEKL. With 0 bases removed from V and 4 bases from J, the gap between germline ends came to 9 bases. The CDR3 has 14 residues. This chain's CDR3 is CASSQDTSRTEAFF. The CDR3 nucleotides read TGCGCCAGCAGCCAAGATACGAGCCGCACTGAAGCTTTCTTT.

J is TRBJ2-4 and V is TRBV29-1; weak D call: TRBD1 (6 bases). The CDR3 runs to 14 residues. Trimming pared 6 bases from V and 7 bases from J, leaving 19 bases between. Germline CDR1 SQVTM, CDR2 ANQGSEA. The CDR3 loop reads CSVIHTGIGNIQYF. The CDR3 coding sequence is TGCAGCGTAATCCATACAGGGATCGGGAACATTCAGTACTTC.

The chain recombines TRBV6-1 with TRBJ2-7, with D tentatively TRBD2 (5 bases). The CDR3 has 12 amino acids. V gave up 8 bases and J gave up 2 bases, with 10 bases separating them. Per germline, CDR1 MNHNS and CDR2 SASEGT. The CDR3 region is CASGESTYEQYF. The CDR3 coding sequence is TGTGCCAGCGGGGAGTCTACCTACGAGCAGTACTTC.

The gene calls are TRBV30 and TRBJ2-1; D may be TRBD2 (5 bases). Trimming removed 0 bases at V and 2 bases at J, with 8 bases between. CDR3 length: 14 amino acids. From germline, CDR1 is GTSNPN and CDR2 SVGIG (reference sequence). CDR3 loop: CAWSVGSPYNEQFF. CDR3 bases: TGTGCCTGGAGTGTTGGGAGCCCCTACAATGAGCAGTTCTTC. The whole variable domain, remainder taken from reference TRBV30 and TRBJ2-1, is SQTIHQWPATLVQPVGSPLSLECTVEGTSNPNLYWYRQAAGRGLQLLFYSVGIGQISSEVPQNLSASRPQDRQFILSSKKLLLSDSGFYLCAWSVGSPYNEQFFGPGTRLTVL.

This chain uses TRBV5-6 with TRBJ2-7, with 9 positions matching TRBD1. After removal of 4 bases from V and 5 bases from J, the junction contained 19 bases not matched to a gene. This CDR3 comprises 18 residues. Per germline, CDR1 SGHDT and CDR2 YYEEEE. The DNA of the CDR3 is TGTGCCAGCAGCGAGGGACAGGGCCACCTTTATTCCCACCACGAGCAGTACTTC. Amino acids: CASSEGQGHLYSHHEQYF.

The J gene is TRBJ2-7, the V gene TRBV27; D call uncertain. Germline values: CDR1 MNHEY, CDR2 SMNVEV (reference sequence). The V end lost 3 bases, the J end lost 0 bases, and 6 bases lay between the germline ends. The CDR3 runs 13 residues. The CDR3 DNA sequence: TGTGCCAGCAGTTTTTACAGCTCCTACGAGCAGTACTTC. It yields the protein CASSFYSSYEQYF.

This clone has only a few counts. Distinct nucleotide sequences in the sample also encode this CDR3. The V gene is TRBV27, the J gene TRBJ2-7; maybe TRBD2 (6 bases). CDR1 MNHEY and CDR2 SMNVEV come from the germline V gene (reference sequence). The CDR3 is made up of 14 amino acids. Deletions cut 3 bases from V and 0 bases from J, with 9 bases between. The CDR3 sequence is CASSFGGNSYEQYF. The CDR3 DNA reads TGTGCCAGCAGTTTCGGGGGAAACTCCTACGAGCAGTACTTC.

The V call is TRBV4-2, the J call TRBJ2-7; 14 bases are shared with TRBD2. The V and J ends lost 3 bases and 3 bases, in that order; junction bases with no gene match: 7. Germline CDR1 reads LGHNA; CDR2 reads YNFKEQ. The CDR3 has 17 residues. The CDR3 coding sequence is TGTGCCAGCAGCCATCCGGGACTAGCGGGAGTGATCTACGAGCAGTACTTC. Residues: CASSHPGLAGVIYEQYF.

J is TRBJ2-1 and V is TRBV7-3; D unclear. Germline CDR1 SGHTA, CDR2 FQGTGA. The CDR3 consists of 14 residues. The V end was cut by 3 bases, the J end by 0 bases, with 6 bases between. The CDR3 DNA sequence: TGTGCCAGCAGCTTGGGAAGCTCCTACAATGAGCAGTTCTTC. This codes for CASSLGSSYNEQFF. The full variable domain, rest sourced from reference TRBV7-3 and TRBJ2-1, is GAGVSQTPSNKVTEKGKYVELRCDPISGHTALYWYRQSLGQGPEFLIYFQGTGAADDSGLPNDRFFAVRPEGSVSTLKIQRTERGDSAVYLCASSLGSSYNEQFFGPGTRLTVL.

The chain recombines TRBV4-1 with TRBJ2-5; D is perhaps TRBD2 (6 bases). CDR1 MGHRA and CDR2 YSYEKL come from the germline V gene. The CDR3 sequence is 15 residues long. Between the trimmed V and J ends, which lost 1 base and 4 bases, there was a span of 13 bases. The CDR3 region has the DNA TGCGCCAGCAGCCAAGTGGTCAGCGGGTCAGAGACCCAGTACTTC. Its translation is CASSQVVSGSETQYF.

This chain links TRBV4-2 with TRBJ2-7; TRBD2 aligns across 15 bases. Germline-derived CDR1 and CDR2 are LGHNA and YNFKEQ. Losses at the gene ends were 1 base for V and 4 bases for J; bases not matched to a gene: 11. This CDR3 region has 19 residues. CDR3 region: CASSQAGTGTSGGLYEQYF. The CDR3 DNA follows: TGTGCCAGCAGCCAAGCGGGCACCGGGACTAGCGGGGGGCTATACGAGCAGTACTTC.

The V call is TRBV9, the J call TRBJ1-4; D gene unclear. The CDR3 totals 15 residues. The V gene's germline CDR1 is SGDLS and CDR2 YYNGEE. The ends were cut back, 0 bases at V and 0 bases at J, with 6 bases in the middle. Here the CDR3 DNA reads TGTGCCAGCAGCGTAGGCGCCGCAACTAATGAAAAACTGTTTTTT. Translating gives CASSVGAATNEKLFF.

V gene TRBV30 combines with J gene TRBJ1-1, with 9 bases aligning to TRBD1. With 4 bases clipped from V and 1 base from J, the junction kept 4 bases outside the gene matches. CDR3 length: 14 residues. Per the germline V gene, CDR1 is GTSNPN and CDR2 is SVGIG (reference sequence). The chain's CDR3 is CAWILQGANTEAFF. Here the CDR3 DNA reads TGTGCCTGGATCCTACAGGGGGCGAACACTGAAGCTTTCTTT.

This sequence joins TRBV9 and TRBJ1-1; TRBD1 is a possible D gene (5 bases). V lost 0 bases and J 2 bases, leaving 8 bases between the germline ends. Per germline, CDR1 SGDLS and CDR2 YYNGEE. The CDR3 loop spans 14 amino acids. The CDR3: CASSVGDRNTEAFF. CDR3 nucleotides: TGTGCCAGCAGCGTAGGTGACAGAAACACTGAAGCTTTCTTT.

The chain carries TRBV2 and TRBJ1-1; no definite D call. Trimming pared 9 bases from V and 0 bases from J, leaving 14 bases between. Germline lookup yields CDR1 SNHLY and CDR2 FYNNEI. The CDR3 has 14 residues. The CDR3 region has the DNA TGTGCCAGGAACCTCCTGGAGGTGAACACTGAAGCTTTCTTT. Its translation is CARNLLEVNTEAFF.

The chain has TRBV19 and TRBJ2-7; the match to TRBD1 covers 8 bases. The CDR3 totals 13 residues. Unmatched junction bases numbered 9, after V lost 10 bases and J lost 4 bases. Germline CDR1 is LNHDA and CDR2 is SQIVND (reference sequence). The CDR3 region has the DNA TGTGCCACAGGGGGGACAGGATCATACGAGCAGTACTTC. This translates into CATGGTGSYEQYF.

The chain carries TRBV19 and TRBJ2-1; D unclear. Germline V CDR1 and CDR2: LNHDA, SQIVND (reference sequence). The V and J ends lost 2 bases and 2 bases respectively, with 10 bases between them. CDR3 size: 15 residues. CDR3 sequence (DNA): TGTGCCAGTAGTATATCTGGGTCCCCCTACAATGAGCAGTTCTTC. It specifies CASSISGSPYNEQFF.

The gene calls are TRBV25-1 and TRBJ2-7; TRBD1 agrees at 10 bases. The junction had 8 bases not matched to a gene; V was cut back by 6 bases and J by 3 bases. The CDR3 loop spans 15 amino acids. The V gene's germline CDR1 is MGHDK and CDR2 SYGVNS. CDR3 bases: TGTGCCAGCAGCGACGCCGGGACAGGGGTCTACGAGCAGTACTTC. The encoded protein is CASSDAGTGVYEQYF.

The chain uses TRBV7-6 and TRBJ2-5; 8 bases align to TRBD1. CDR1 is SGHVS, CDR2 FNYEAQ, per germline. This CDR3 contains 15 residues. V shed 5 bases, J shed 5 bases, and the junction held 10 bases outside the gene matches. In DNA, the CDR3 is TGTGCCAGCAGCCCTACACCGGACAGGGACGAGACCCAGTACTTC. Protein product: CASSPTPDRDETQYF.

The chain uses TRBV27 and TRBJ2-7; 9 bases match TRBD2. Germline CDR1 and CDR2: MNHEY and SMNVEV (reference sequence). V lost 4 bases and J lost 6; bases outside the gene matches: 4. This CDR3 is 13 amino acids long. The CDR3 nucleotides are TGTGCCAGCAGTTCTGGGACTAGCTCCGAGCAGTACTTC. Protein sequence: CASSSGTSSEQYF.

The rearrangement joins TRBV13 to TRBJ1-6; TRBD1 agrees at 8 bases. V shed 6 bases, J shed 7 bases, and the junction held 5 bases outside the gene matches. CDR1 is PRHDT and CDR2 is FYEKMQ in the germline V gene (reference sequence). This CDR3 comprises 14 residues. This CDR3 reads CASSPGTGNSPLHF. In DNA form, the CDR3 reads TGTGCCAGCAGTCCCGGGACAGGCAATTCACCCCTCCACTTT.

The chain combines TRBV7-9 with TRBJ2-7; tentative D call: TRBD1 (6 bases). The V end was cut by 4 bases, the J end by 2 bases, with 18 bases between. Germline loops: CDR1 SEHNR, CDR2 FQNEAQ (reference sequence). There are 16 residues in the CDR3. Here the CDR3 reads CASSSITGLGAYEQYF. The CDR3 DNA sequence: TGTGCCAGCAGCTCTATCACAGGGTTAGGAGCCTACGAGCAGTACTTC.

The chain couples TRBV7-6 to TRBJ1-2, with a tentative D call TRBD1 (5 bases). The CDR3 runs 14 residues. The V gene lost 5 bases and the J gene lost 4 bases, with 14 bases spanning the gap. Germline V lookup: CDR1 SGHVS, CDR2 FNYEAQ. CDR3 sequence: CASSPQGLGYGYTF. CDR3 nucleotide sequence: TGTGCCAGCAGCCCCCAGGGTTTAGGCTATGGCTACACCTTC.

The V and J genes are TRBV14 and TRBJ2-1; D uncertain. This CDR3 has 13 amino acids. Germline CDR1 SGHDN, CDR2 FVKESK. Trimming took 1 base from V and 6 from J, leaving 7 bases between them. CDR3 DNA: TGTGCCAGCAGCCAAGGGAGCCTCAATGAGCAGTTCTTC. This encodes CASSQGSLNEQFF.

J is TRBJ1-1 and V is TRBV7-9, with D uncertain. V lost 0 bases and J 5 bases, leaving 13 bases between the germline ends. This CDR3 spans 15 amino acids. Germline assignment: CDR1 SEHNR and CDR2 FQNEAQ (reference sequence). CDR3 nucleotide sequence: TGTGCCAGCAGCTTAGCGTACGGCCTTCGAACTGAAGCTTTCTTT. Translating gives CASSLAYGLRTEAFF.

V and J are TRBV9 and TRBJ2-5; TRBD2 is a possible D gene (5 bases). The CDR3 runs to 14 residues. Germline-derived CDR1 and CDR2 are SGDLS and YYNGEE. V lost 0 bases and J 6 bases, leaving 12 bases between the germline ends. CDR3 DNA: TGTGCCAGCAGCGTAGAGAGGGCCACGAAGACCCAGTACTTC. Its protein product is CASSVERATKTQYF.